This T cell receptor (beta chain) is from a study of T cell responses to AZD1222 COVID-19 vaccine. Study-level information: Combined were second doses at about 4 or about 12 weeks.

Study-wide points: Among the donors, most were white British and more were female, and clonal diversity was possibly underestimated.

Sequencing was performed with immunoSEQ multiplex PCR; in TCRdb, only in-frame clones are kept and a portion is missing. The top ten clones hold around 52% of a sample with 35,000 to 55,000 clones, approximately 86% of them seen once. This CDR3 is 14 amino acids long. Per the germline V gene, CDR1 is SGHRS and CDR2 is YFSETQ. The V and J ends lost 9 bases and 2 bases, in that order; junction bases with no gene match: 4. About this clone itself: Its antigen is as yet unknown.

The sequencing used peripheral blood, collected on day 0 of AZD1222 vaccination. This TCR was recovered from an adult in good health. The V gene is TRBV5-1, the J gene TRBJ1-6, with TRBD1 matching over 8 bases. This CDR3 reads CATRTGPYNSPLHF. The CDR3 DNA reads TGCGCCACCAGGACAGGGCCCTATAATTCACCCCTCCACTTT.